This entry lists 23 T cell receptor beta chains sequenced from one sample in a study of CD4 T cells in relation to SARS-CoV-2 and coronaviruses. Before the COVID-19 pandemic, during about 2010-2018, CD4+ T cells were taken from unexposed donors. After more than eight days of culture, CD4+ T cells were isolated. TCRdb's table, derived via immunoSEQ multiplex PCR, lists solely in-frame clones and lacks some. The sample has 20,000 to 25,000 clones; approximately 76% are singletons. For these TCRs, the target antigens are not known. Material for sequencing was CD4+ T cells from PBMCs, cultured in vitro. Every receptor here comes from a human donor in good health.

The V gene is TRBV11-2, the J gene TRBJ1-3; D might be TRBD1 (6 bases). The V and J ends lost 2 bases and 2 bases respectively, with 10 bases between them. The CDR3 spans 15 residues. Germline V gene data show CDR1 as SGHAT and CDR2 as FQNNGV. CDR3 sequence reads: CASSLSQGTGNTIYF. CDR3 DNA: TGTGCCAGCAGCTTAAGTCAGGGGACTGGAAACACCATATATTTT. The entire variable domain, with the rest obtained from reference TRBV11-2 and TRBJ1-3, is as follows: EAGVAQSPRYKIIEKRQSVAFWCNPISGHATLYWYQQILGQGPKLLIQFQNNGVVDDSQLPKDRFSAERLKGVDSTLKIQPAKLEDSAVYLCASSLSQGTGNTIYFGEGSWLTVV.

The chain joins TRBV6-4 to TRBJ2-2, with D perhaps matching TRBD1 or TRBD2 (5 bases each). In germline, CDR1 is MRHNA, CDR2 SNTAGT. Trimming pared 0 bases from V and 3 bases from J, leaving 5 bases between. The length of the CDR3 is 14 residues. In nucleotides, the CDR3 is TGTGCCAGCAGTGACTCGGGGGACACCGGGGAGCTGTTTTTT. It codes for CASSDSGDTGELFF.

In this sample, this clone turned up a few times. This chain joins TRBV6-4 and TRBJ2-1; 9 nucleotides match TRBD2. The V and J ends lost 3 bases and 7 bases, in that order; junction bases with no gene match: 7. Germline CDR1 is MRHNA and CDR2 is SNTAGT. The length of the CDR3 is 15 residues. DNA of the CDR3: TGTGCCAGCAGTGAATTAGCGGGAGCATCGAATGAGCAGTTCTTC. This encodes CASSELAGASNEQFF.

The CDR3 spells CASSSQAGELFF. The CDR3 DNA is TGTGCCAGCAGTTCGCAGGCCGGGGAGCTGTTTTTT. The chain combines TRBV27 with TRBJ2-2, with D uncertain. Germline V gene data show CDR1 as MNHEY and CDR2 as SMNVEV (reference sequence). The CDR3 totals 12 residues. V was shortened by 4 bases and J by 6 bases, with 6 bases between the two germline ends.

This chain joins TRBV18 and TRBJ2-7; TRBD1 matches at 7 bases. The germline V gene encodes CDR1 KGHSH and CDR2 LQKENI. J was trimmed by 6 bases and V by 6 bases; bases with no gene match: 8. The CDR3 is 13 amino acids. CDR3 sequence: CASSATGFGEQYF. CDR3 nucleotide sequence: TGTGCCAGCTCTGCGACAGGGTTTGGCGAGCAGTACTTC.

CDR3 in amino acids: CASTNVGANEKLFF. DNA for the CDR3: TGTGCCAGCACCAACGTCGGAGCTAATGAAAAACTGTTTTTT. The chain joins TRBV11-2 to TRBJ1-4; no firm D call. V shed 7 bases and J shed 3 bases, with 12 bases lying between them. The CDR3 is 14 residues long. The germline CDR1 and CDR2 sequences are SGHAT and FQNNGV.

The chain uses TRBV5-5 and TRBJ2-1, with 9 bases identical to TRBD2. V gave up 0 bases and J gave up 3 bases; unmatched junction bases: 1. The CDR3 extends over 15 amino acids. Germline CDR1 is SGHKS and CDR2 is YYEKEE (reference sequence). The DNA for the CDR3 is TGTGCCAGCAGCTTGGGACTAGCGGACTACAATGAGCAGTTCTTC. Its translation is CASSLGLADYNEQFF.

For the CDR3, the DNA is TGTGCCAGCCTCACACAGGGGGCCACAGATACGCAGTATTTT. Residues: CASLTQGATDTQYF. This chain uses TRBV2 with TRBJ2-3, with 9 positions matching TRBD1. The CDR3 totals 14 residues. CDR1 and CDR2 from the germline V gene are SNHLY and FYNNEI. V shed 8 bases and J 2 bases; nucleotides not matched to a gene: 5.

The chain uses TRBV12-3 or TRBV12-4 and TRBJ1-1; the D gene is possibly TRBD1 (6 bases). This CDR3 spans 13 amino acids. The V and J ends lost 1 base and 3 bases respectively, with 6 bases between them. This chain's CDR3 is CASSLDRDTEAFF. In nucleotides, the CDR3 is TGTGCCAGCAGTTTAGACAGGGACACTGAAGCTTTCTTT.

This chain connects TRBV6-1 to TRBJ2-3; TRBD1 agrees at 10 bases. Germline CDR1 reads MNHNS; CDR2 reads SASEGT. The CDR3 contains 19 residues. The ends lost 0 bases at V and 1 base at J; junction bases unmatched: 10. The CDR3 spells CASSEARGGQGLRTDTQYF. As DNA, the CDR3 is TGTGCCAGCAGTGAAGCGAGGGGGGGACAGGGGCTCCGCACAGATACGCAGTATTTT.

The chain recombines TRBV6-5 with TRBJ1-4; D unresolved. The length of the CDR3 is 14 residues. Looked up from germline, CDR1 is MNHEY and CDR2 is SVGAGI. V lost 6 bases to trimming and J lost 2 bases, with 10 bases between them. The CDR3 spells CASRPTSTNEKLFF. CDR3 coding DNA: TGTGCCAGCAGACCAACGAGCACTAATGAAAAACTGTTTTTT.

The chain combines TRBV6-6 with TRBJ1-2, with D unresolved. The CDR3 totals 15 residues. V lost 8 bases and J lost 1, with 17 bases in between. Germline lookup yields CDR1 MNHNY and CDR2 SVGAGI (reference sequence). The CDR3 loop is CASGPGLLLNYGYTF. DNA for the CDR3: TGTGCCAGCGGACCTGGACTCCTTCTTAACTATGGCTACACCTTC.

CDR3 coding DNA: TGCGCCAGCAGCTTGGCCTGGGGACGGCGGAACACTGAAGCTTTCTTT. Residues: CASSLAWGRRNTEAFF. The rearrangement joins TRBV5-1 to TRBJ1-1; D might be TRBD1 (5 bases). CDR3 size: 16 residues. In germline, CDR1 is SGHRS, CDR2 YFSETQ. The V and J ends lost 0 bases and 1 base respectively, with 13 bases between them.

The rearrangement uses TRBV5-4 and TRBJ2-1, with 11 bases fitting TRBD2. Germline CDR1 is SGHNT and CDR2 is YYREEE (reference sequence). This CDR3 spans 15 amino acids. Trimming took 4 bases from V and 7 from J; bases not matched to a gene: 7. The CDR3 DNA reads TGTGCCAGCAGCCTCACTAGCGGGAGAAGGAATGAGCAGTTCTTC. Translated, it gives CASSLTSGRRNEQFF.

This clone has a handful of counts. The J gene is TRBJ1-1, the V gene TRBV19, with a weak D call TRBD1 (6 bases). The V and J ends lost 4 bases and 10 bases respectively, with 13 bases between them. CDR3 size: 12 residues. Germline loops: CDR1 LNHDA, CDR2 SQIVND (reference sequence). The CDR3 loop reads CASSTRQAGAFF. The CDR3 coding sequence is TGTGCCAGTAGTACGAGACAGGCGGGAGCTTTCTTT.

V gene TRBV30 combines with J gene TRBJ2-7; no reliable D call. Germline-derived CDR1 and CDR2 are GTSNPN and SVGIG (reference sequence). Trimming took 0 bases from V and 7 from J, leaving 16 bases between them. The CDR3 has 14 residues. CDR3 in amino acids: CAWSVMSQPGEQYF. In nucleotides, the CDR3 is TGTGCCTGGAGTGTAATGTCGCAGCCTGGGGAGCAGTACTTC.

In its sample, this clone was seen once. The V and J genes are TRBV5-1 and TRBJ1-1; no definite D call. Germline CDR1 and CDR2: SGHRS and YFSETQ. V lost 1 base and J 0 bases, leaving 7 bases between the germline ends. This CDR3 has 14 residues. CDR3 protein: CASSLQDMNTEAFF. In nucleotides, the CDR3 is TGCGCCAGCAGCTTGCAAGACATGAACACTGAAGCTTTCTTT.

The chain employs TRBV25-1 and TRBJ2-5, with 7 bases lining up with TRBD1. The germline CDR1 and CDR2 sequences are MGHDK and SYGVNS. Trimming removed 3 bases from V and 5 bases from J; junction bases left unmatched: 9. CDR3 length: 15 residues. The CDR3 bases are TGTGCCAGCAGTGAGGACAGGCCGCCGGGGGAGACCCAGTACTTC. Translated: CASSEDRPPGETQYF.

The chain is built from TRBV24-1 and TRBJ2-7; no clear D. Trimming took 3 bases from V and 7 from J, leaving 6 bases between them. CDR1 is KGHDR and CDR2 is SFDVKD in the germline V gene. This CDR3 spans 11 amino acids. CDR3 sequence reads: CATSDRWEQYF. The CDR3 nucleotides read TGTGCCACCAGTGATAGATGGGAGCAGTACTTC.

The chain employs TRBV14 and TRBJ1-2, with unresolved D. V was trimmed by 1 base and J by 0 bases, leaving 6 bases between them. Germline V lookup: CDR1 SGHDN, CDR2 FVKESK. The CDR3 covers 14 residues. In DNA form, the CDR3 reads TGTGCCAGCAGCCAAGTACCAGCTAACTATGGCTACACCTTC. Translation: CASSQVPANYGYTF.

The rearrangement joins TRBV3-1 (or the pseudogene TRBV3-2) to TRBJ1-2; TRBD1 agrees at 7 bases. The germline CDR1 and CDR2 sequences are LGHDT and YNNKEL (reference sequence). Trimming took 1 base from V and 7 from J; bases not matched to a gene: 9. The CDR3 contains 15 residues. The CDR3 region has the DNA TGTGCCAGCAGCCAAGGTAAAGGGACAGCGCTTGGCTACACCTTC. Protein: CASSQGKGTALGYTF.

The count of this clone is one. The gene calls are TRBV15 and TRBJ2-5; D gene uncertain. V lost 0 bases and J 5 bases, leaving 4 bases between the germline ends. In germline, CDR1 is LNHNV, CDR2 YYDKDF (reference sequence). The CDR3 runs to 12 residues. The CDR3 loop is CATSRDIETQYF. In DNA, the CDR3 is TGTGCCACCAGCAGAGATATTGAGACCCAGTACTTC.

The chain links TRBV11-2 to TRBJ2-3, with no clear D. With 0 bases removed from V and 6 bases from J, the gap between germline ends came to 7 bases. The germline V gene encodes CDR1 SGHAT and CDR2 FQNNGV. The CDR3 is made up of 13 amino acids. CDR3 in DNA: TGTGCCAGCAGCTTAGATCGTCAGGATACGCAGTATTTT. This sequence encodes CASSLDRQDTQYF.